These T cell receptor beta chains were read from a single sample in a study of blood T cells in healthy people across ages. TCRdb re-derived calls from the 5' RACE reads in MiXCR, one entry per CDR3 protein. The data show about 780,000 distinct CDR3 sequences, roughly 46% seen once. The sequenced sample consisted of blood. The receptors shown here come from an older man in good health. The CDR3 runs from the conserved cysteine through the conserved F or W. D genes are given only for firm matches. Clone size appears in some rows only: once, few, many, or a class for an expanded clone.

j_call: TRBJ2-1
cdr3_length: 14
clone_size: NA
v_call: TRBV30
d_call: NA
cdr3_nt: TGTGCCTGGAGTGTACTCCCGGCAGACAATGAGCAGTTCTTC
cdr3_aa: CAWSVLPADNEQFF

j_call: TRBJ2-1
cdr3_length: 13
clone_size: many
v_call: TRBV10-3
d_call: TRBD2
cdr3_nt: TGTGCCATAAGAGCGGGAGCGGGTAATGAGCAGTTCTTC
cdr3_aa: CAIRAGAGNEQFF

j_call: TRBJ1-2
cdr3_length: 14
clone_size: few
v_call: TRBV20-1
d_call: TRBD1
cdr3_nt: TGCAGTGCTGGACAGGGGGAGTATTCCTATGGCTACACCTTC
cdr3_aa: CSAGQGEYSYGYTF

j_call: TRBJ2-7
cdr3_length: 14
clone_size: few
v_call: TRBV30
d_call: NA
cdr3_nt: TGTGCCTGGAGTCTGGGCAGGGGGGCGTCCGAGCAGTACTTC
cdr3_aa: CAWSLGRGASEQYF

j_call: TRBJ2-7
cdr3_length: 17
clone_size: NA
v_call: TRBV13
d_call: TRBD2
cdr3_nt: TGTGCCAGCAGCTTAGACCCCGGGACTAGCGGGGCCTACGAGCAGTACTTC
cdr3_aa: CASSLDPGTSGAYEQYF

j_call: TRBJ2-7
cdr3_length: 16
clone_size: NA
v_call: TRBV18
d_call: TRBD2
cdr3_nt: TGTGCCAGCTCACTTAGGACTAGCGGGACCGATTACGAGCAGTACTTC
cdr3_aa: CASSLRTSGTDYEQYF

j_call: TRBJ2-3
cdr3_length: 12
clone_size: few
v_call: TRBV7-8
d_call: NA
cdr3_nt: TGTGCCAGCAGGCTCGGCACAGATACGCAGTATTTT
cdr3_aa: CASRLGTDTQYF

j_call: TRBJ2-7
cdr3_length: 15
clone_size: NA
v_call: TRBV7-2
d_call: NA
cdr3_nt: TGTGCCAGCAGCTTAGCGGGGCTTGGCGACTACGAGCAGTACTTC
cdr3_aa: CASSLAGLGDYEQYF

j_call: TRBJ1-6
cdr3_length: 15
clone_size: NA
v_call: TRBV5-1
d_call: TRBD1
cdr3_nt: TGCGCCAGCAGCCCCGTGGGACAGACATCTTCACCCCTCCACTTT
cdr3_aa: CASSPVGQTSSPLHF

j_call: TRBJ1-1
cdr3_length: 12
clone_size: NA
v_call: TRBV4-1
d_call: NA
cdr3_nt: TGCGCCAGCAGCCAAGATGGACAGGAAGCTTTCTTT
cdr3_aa: CASSQDGQEAFF

j_call: TRBJ2-6
cdr3_length: 13
clone_size: NA
v_call: TRBV18
d_call: NA
cdr3_nt: TGTGCCAGCTCAGCGGTGGGGGCCAACGTCCTGACTTTC
cdr3_aa: CASSAVGANVLTF

j_call: TRBJ2-3
cdr3_length: 12
clone_size: NA
v_call: TRBV4-1
d_call: NA
cdr3_nt: TGCGCCAGCAGCCAAGTTGGTGTTACGCAGTATTTT
cdr3_aa: CASSQVGVTQYF

j_call: TRBJ2-5
cdr3_length: 15
clone_size: few
v_call: TRBV12-3/TRBV12-4
d_call: NA
cdr3_nt: TGTGCCAGCAGACCCCGGGGGGCGAAAATCGAGACCCAGTACTTC
cdr3_aa: CASRPRGAKIETQYF

j_call: TRBJ2-5
cdr3_length: 13
clone_size: NA
v_call: TRBV5-8
d_call: NA
cdr3_nt: TGTGCCAGCAGCTTGATGGGGTTGGAGACCCAGTACTTC
cdr3_aa: CASSLMGLETQYF

j_call: TRBJ1-4
cdr3_length: 14
clone_size: NA
v_call: TRBV7-9
d_call: NA
cdr3_nt: TGTGCCAGCAGCTCCGATGGGCAGGGCGAAAAACTGTTTTTT
cdr3_aa: CASSSDGQGEKLFF

j_call: TRBJ2-3
cdr3_length: 20
clone_size: NA
v_call: TRBV6-4
d_call: TRBD2
cdr3_nt: TGTGCCAGCAGTGACTCCGGGACTAGCGGGAGGCCAGGCCTTAGAGATACGCAGTATTTT
cdr3_aa: CASSDSGTSGRPGLRDTQYF

j_call: TRBJ2-4
cdr3_length: 17
clone_size: NA
v_call: TRBV6-5
d_call: NA
cdr3_nt: TGTGCCAGCAGTTACAGTAAGGGACACCCAGCCAAAAACATTCAGTACTTC
cdr3_aa: CASSYSKGHPAKNIQYF

j_call: TRBJ2-7
cdr3_length: 13
clone_size: NA
v_call: TRBV15
d_call: NA
cdr3_nt: TGTGCCACCAGCAGAATCCGCGGGGCCGAGCAGTACTTC
cdr3_aa: CATSRIRGAEQYF

j_call: TRBJ2-1
cdr3_length: 18
clone_size: NA
v_call: TRBV21-1
d_call: NA
cdr3_nt: TGTGCCAGCAGCAAAGAGACTAGCGGGGAGGGAACTTTCAATGAGCAGTTCTTC
cdr3_aa: CASSKETSGEGTFNEQFF

j_call: TRBJ2-3
cdr3_length: 15
clone_size: NA
v_call: TRBV11-2
d_call: TRBD1
cdr3_nt: TGTGCCAGCAGCTTGTGGGGACAGAGCACAGATACGCAGTATTTT
cdr3_aa: CASSLWGQSTDTQYF

j_call: TRBJ2-3
cdr3_length: 15
clone_size: NA
v_call: TRBV4-3
d_call: NA
cdr3_nt: TGCGCCAGCAGCCAAGATCACGGCAACACAGATACGCAGTATTTT
cdr3_aa: CASSQDHGNTDTQYF

j_call: TRBJ2-7
cdr3_length: 14
clone_size: NA
v_call: TRBV14
d_call: NA
cdr3_nt: TGTGCCAGCAGCCGGGACTTCAGCTCCTACGAGCAGTACTTC
cdr3_aa: CASSRDFSSYEQYF

j_call: TRBJ1-6
cdr3_length: 15
clone_size: few
v_call: TRBV20-1
d_call: NA
cdr3_nt: TGCAGTGCTACAACCCCCGGCGGGGTGAGTTCACCCCTCCACTTT
cdr3_aa: CSATTPGGVSSPLHF

j_call: TRBJ1-2
cdr3_length: 11
clone_size: few
v_call: TRBV29-1
d_call: NA
cdr3_nt: TGCAGGGCGGGAGAAAACTATGGCTACACCTTC
cdr3_aa: CRAGENYGYTF

j_call: TRBJ2-1
cdr3_length: 17
clone_size: few
v_call: TRBV12-3/TRBV12-4
d_call: NA
cdr3_nt: TGTGCCAGCAGTTTACCCCTTTCGGGAGTAATAGTAAGTGAGCAGTTCTTC
cdr3_aa: CASSLPLSGVIVSEQFF

j_call: TRBJ1-2
cdr3_length: 15
clone_size: NA
v_call: TRBV12-3/TRBV12-4
d_call: NA
cdr3_nt: TGTGCCTGCATCAAGACAGGACCTGGCCAGTATGGCTACACCTTC
cdr3_aa: CACIKTGPGQYGYTF

j_call: TRBJ2-7
cdr3_length: 17
clone_size: NA
v_call: TRBV5-1
d_call: TRBD2
cdr3_nt: TGCGCCAGCAGCGCGGGACTAGCGGGAGCGCGTTACAATGAGCAGTACTTC
cdr3_aa: CASSAGLAGARYNEQYF

j_call: TRBJ2-7
cdr3_length: 16
clone_size: few
v_call: TRBV28
d_call: TRBD2
cdr3_nt: TGTGCCAGCAGTTTAGGGAGGGGTGGAGGCTCCTACGAGCAGTACTTC
cdr3_aa: CASSLGRGGGSYEQYF

j_call: TRBJ2-7
cdr3_length: 13
clone_size: NA
v_call: TRBV7-9
d_call: NA
cdr3_nt: TGTGCCAGCAGCCGCCCAGAGGTGTACGAGCAGTACTTC
cdr3_aa: CASSRPEVYEQYF

j_call: TRBJ1-1
cdr3_length: 14
clone_size: NA
v_call: TRBV7-2
d_call: NA
cdr3_nt: TGTGCCAGCAGCCAACAGAGCATGAACACTGAAGCTTTCTTT
cdr3_aa: CASSQQSMNTEAFF

j_call: TRBJ2-1
cdr3_length: 14
clone_size: many
v_call: TRBV5-1
d_call: NA
cdr3_nt: TGCGCCAGCAGCTTGGCCAGGGCCTACAATGAGCAGTTCTTC
cdr3_aa: CASSLARAYNEQFF

j_call: TRBJ2-1
cdr3_length: 18
clone_size: NA
v_call: TRBV7-2
d_call: TRBD2
cdr3_nt: TGTGCCAGCAGCTCCCACCTGCTAGCGGGAGTGATGGGGGATGAGCAGTTCTTC
cdr3_aa: CASSSHLLAGVMGDEQFF

j_call: TRBJ1-1
cdr3_length: 13
clone_size: once
v_call: TRBV28
d_call: TRBD1
cdr3_nt: TGTGCCAGCGGATCCACAGGGGACCCTGAAGCTTTCTTT
cdr3_aa: CASGSTGDPEAFF

j_call: TRBJ2-5
cdr3_length: 15
clone_size: NA
v_call: TRBV10-3
d_call: NA
cdr3_nt: TGTGCCATCAGTGAGTACCAGCCGGGGACGGAGACCCAGTACTTC
cdr3_aa: CAISEYQPGTETQYF

j_call: TRBJ2-1
cdr3_length: 12
clone_size: many
v_call: TRBV20-1
d_call: NA
cdr3_nt: TGCAGTGCTACCCCACAGGGCTATGAGCAGTTCTTC
cdr3_aa: CSATPQGYEQFF

j_call: TRBJ2-1
cdr3_length: 12
clone_size: NA
v_call: TRBV6-2/TRBV6-3
d_call: NA
cdr3_nt: TGTGCCAGCAGTTACCCATCCTATGAGCAGTTCTTC
cdr3_aa: CASSYPSYEQFF